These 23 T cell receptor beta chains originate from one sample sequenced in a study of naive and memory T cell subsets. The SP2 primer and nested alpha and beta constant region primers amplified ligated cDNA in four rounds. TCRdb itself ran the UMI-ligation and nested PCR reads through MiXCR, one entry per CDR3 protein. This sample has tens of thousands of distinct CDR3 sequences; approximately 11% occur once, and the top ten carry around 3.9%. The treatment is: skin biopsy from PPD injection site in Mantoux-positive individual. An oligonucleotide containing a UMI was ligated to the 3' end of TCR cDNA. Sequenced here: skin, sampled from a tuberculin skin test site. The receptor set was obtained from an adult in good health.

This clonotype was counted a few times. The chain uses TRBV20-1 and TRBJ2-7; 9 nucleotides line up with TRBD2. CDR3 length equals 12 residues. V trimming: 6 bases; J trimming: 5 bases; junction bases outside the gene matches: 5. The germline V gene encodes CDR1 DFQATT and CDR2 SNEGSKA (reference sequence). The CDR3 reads CSAEIAGDEQYF. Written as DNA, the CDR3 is TGCAGTGCGGAGATAGCGGGGGACGAGCAGTACTTC.

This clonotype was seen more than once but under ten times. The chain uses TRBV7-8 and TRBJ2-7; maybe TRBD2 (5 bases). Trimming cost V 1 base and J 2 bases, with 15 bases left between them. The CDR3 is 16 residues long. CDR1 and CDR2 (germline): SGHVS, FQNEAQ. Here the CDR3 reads CASSLGRLDGTYEQYF. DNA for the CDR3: TGTGCCAGCAGCTTAGGGCGCCTGGACGGGACCTACGAGCAGTACTTC.

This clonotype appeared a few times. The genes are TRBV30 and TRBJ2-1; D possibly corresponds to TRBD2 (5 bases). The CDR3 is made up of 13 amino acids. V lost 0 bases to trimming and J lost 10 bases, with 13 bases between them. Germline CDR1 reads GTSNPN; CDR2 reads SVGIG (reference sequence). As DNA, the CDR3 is TGTGCCTGGAGTGTTCGGGCTCGGGGAGAGCAGTTCTTC. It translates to CAWSVRARGEQFF.

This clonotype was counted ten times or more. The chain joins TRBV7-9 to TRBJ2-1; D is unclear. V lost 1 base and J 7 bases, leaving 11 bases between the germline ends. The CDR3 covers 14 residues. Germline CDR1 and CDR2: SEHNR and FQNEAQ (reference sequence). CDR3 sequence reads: CASSLVEGRNEQFF. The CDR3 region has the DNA TGTGCCAGCAGCTTAGTTGAAGGGCGGAATGAGCAGTTCTTC. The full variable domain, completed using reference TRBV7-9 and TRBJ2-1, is DTGVSQNPRHKITKRGQNVTFRCDPISEHNRLYWYRQTLGQGPEFLTYFQNEAQLEKSRLLSDRFSAERPKGSFSTLEIQRTEQGDSAMYLCASSLVEGRNEQFFGPGTRLTVL.

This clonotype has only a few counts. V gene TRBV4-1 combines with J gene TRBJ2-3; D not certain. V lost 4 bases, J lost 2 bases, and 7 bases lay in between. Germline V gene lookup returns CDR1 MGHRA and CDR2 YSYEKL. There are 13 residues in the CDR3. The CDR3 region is CASSPGYTDTQYF. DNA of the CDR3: TGCGCCAGCAGCCCCGGATACACAGATACGCAGTATTTT.

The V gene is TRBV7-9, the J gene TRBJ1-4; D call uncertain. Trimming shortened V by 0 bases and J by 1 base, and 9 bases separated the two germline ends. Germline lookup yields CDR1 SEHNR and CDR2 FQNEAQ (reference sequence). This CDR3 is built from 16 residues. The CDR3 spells CASSLARGITNEKLFF. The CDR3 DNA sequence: TGTGCCAGCAGCTTAGCGCGCGGCATAACTAATGAAAAACTGTTTTTT.

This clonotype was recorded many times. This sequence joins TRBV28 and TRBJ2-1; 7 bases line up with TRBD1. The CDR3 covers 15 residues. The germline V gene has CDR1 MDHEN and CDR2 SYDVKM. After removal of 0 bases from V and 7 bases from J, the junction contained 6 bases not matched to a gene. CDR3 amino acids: CASSLWRGQGNEQFF. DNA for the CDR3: TGTGCCAGCAGTTTATGGAGGGGGCAGGGGAATGAGCAGTTCTTC.

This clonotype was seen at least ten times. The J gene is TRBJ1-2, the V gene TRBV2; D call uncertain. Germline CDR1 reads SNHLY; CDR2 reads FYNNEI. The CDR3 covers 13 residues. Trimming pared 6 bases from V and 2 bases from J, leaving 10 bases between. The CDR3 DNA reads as TGTGCCAGCAGGGCAGAACTGAACTATGGCTACACCTTC. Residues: CASRAELNYGYTF. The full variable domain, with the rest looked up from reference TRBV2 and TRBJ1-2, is EPEVTQTPSHQVTQMGQEVILRCVPISNHLYFYWYRQILGQKVEFLVSFYNNEISEKSEIFDDQFSVERPDGSNFTLKIRSTKLEDSAMYFCASRAELNYGYTFGSGTRLTVV.

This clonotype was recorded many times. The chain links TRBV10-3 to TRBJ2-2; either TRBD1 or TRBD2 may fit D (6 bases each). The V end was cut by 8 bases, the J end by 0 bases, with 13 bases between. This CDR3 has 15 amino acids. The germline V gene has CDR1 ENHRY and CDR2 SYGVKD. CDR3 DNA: TGTGCCATCCGGAGGGGGACGGCGAACACCGGGGAGCTGTTTTTT. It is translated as CAIRRGTANTGELFF.

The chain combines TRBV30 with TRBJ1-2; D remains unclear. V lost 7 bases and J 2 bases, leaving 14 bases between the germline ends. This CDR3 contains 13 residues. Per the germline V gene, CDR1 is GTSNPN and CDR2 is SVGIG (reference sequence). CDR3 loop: CASGRAANYGYTF. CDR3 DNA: TGTGCCTCAGGACGGGCGGCCAACTATGGCTACACCTTC.

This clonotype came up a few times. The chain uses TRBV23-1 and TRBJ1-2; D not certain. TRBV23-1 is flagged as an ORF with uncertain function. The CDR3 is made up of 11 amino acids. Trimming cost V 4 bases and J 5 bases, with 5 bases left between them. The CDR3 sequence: CASSLTYGYTF. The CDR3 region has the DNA TGCGCCAGCAGTCTAACTTATGGCTACACCTTC.

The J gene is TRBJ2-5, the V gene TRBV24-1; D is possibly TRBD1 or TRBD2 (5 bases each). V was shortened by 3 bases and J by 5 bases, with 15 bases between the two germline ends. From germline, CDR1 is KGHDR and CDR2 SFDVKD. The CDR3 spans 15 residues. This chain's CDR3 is CATSDTRRGDETQYF. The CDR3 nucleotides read TGTGCCACCAGTGATACCCGCCGGGGCGATGAGACCCAGTACTTC.

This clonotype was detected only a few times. The CDR3 loop is CASSLGRSHSGNTIYF. The CDR3, as DNA: TGTGCCAGCTCACTGGGACGGAGTCACTCTGGAAACACCATATATTTT. This chain connects TRBV18 to TRBJ1-3; TRBD1 is a possible D gene (5 bases). Trimming removed 4 bases from V and 0 bases from J, with 13 bases in between. Germline CDR1 and CDR2: KGHSH and LQKENI. This CDR3 spans 16 amino acids.

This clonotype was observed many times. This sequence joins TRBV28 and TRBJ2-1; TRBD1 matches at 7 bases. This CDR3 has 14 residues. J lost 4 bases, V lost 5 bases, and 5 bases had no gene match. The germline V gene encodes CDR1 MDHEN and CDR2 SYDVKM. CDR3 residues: CASSPGTVYNEQFF. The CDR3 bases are TGTGCCAGCAGTCCGGGGACAGTTTACAATGAGCAGTTCTTC.

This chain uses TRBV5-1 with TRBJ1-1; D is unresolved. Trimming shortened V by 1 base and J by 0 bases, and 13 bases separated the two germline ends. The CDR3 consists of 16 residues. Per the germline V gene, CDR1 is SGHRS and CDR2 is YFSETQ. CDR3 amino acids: CASSLFAGRMNTEAFF. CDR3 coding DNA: TGCGCCAGCAGCTTGTTCGCTGGGCGAATGAACACTGAAGCTTTCTTT.

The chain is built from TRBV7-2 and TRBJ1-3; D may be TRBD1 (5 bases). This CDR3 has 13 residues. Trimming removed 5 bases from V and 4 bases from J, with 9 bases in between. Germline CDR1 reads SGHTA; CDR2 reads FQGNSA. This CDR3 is CASSADRGNTIYF. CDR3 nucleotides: TGTGCCAGCAGCGCCGACAGAGGAAACACCATATATTTT.

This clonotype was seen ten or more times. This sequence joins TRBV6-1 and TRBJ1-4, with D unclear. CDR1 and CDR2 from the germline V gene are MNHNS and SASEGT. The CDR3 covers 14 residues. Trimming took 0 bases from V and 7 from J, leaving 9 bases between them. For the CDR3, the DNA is TGTGCCAGCAGTGAAGCCTGGTTTTCTGAAAAACTGTTTTTT. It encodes CASSEAWFSEKLFF.

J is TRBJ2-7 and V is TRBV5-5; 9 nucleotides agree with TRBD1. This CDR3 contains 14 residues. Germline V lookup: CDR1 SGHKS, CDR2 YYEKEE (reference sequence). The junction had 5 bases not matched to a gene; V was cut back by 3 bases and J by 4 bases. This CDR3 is CASSWTGTGYEQYF. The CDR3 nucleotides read TGTGCCAGCAGCTGGACCGGGACAGGGTACGAGCAGTACTTC.

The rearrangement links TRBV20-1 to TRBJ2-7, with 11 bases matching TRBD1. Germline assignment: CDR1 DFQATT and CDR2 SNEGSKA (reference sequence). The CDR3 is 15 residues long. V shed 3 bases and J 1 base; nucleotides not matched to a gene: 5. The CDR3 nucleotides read TGCAGTGCTAGGGGGACAGGGGGTTGTTCCTACGAGCAGTACTTC. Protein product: CSARGTGGCSYEQYF.

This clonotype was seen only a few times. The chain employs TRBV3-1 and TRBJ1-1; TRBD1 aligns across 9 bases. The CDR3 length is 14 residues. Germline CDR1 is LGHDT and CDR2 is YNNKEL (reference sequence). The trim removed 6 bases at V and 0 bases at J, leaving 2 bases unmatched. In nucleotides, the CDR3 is TGTGCCAGCAGGGGGGACAGGGTGAACACTGAAGCTTTCTTT. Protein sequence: CASRGDRVNTEAFF.

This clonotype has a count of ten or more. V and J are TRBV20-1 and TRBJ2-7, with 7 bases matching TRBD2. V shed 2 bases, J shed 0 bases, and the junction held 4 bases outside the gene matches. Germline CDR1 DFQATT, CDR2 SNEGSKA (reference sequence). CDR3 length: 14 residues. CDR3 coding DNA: TGCAGTGCTAGACCCGGGGGGAGCTCCTACGAGCAGTACTTC. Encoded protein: CSARPGGSSYEQYF.

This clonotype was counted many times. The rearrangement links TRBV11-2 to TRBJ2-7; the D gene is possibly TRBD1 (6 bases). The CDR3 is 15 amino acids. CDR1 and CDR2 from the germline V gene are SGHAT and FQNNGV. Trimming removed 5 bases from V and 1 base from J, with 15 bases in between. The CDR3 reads CASSPGQSFSYEQYF. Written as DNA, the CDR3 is TGTGCCAGCAGCCCCGGACAGTCGTTTTCCTACGAGCAGTACTTC. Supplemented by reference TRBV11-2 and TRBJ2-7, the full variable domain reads EAGVAQSPRYKIIEKRQSVAFWCNPISGHATLYWYQQILGQGPKLLIQFQNNGVVDDSQLPKDRFSAERLKGVDSTLKIQPAKLEDSAVYLCASSPGQSFSYEQYFGPGTRLTVT.

This CDR3 reads CASPKADETQYF. In DNA, the CDR3 is TGTGCCAGTCCGAAGGCGGATGAGACCCAGTACTTC. J is TRBJ2-5 and V is TRBV19; D gene uncertain. CDR3 size: 12 residues. V gave up 8 bases and J gave up 5 bases, with 12 bases separating them. Per the germline V gene, CDR1 is LNHDA and CDR2 is SQIVND (reference sequence).